The clone carrying this T cell receptor beta chain was counted only a few times. The CDR3 extends over 16 amino acids. V gave up 3 bases and J gave up 0 bases, with 9 bases separating them. Germline CDR1 MNHEY, CDR2 SVGAGI. There were TCR beta CDR3 regions amplified from RNA transcripts. A set of HTBI primers served as the primers for a first-round RT-PCR of the TCR CDR3. Via MiXCR, TCRdb re-called the multiplex PCR reads, giving one row per CDR3 protein. Of 600,000 to 700,000 distinct CDR3 sequences listed, roughly 14% are singletons. These data originate in a study of T cells in Graves' hyperthyroidism and ophthalmopathy.

The source is a woman aged 40 to 50 with Graves' ophthalmopathy. V and J are TRBV6-5 and TRBJ1-6; unclear D gene. What was sequenced was blood. The CDR3 region is CASSYFVSSYNSPLHF. For the CDR3, the DNA is TGTGCCAGCAGTTATTTCGTGAGCTCCTATAATTCACCCCTCCACTTT.